Here is one TCR beta chain with its context. These data come from a study of identical twins. V lost 7 bases to trimming and J lost 4 bases; unmatched junction nucleotides: 9. This CDR3 region has 15 residues. TCRdb reanalysed the 5' RACE reads using MiXCR and keeps one entry per CDR3 protein. Of over 500,000 distinct CDR3 sequences in the sample, approximately 22% are singletons; the top ten hold about 0.99%. This same sample was also taken into another study, of T cells expressing NK-cell markers.

The V gene is TRBV12-3 or TRBV12-4, the J gene TRBJ2-2; the match to TRBD1 covers 7 bases. The TCR was taken from a woman aged 18-29 years in good health. The source material was CD4+ T cells sorted from blood. The CDR3: CASTWYRGRTGELFF. CDR3 bases: TGTGCCAGCACCTGGTACAGGGGACGCACCGGGGAGCTGTTTTTT.